The next 19 T cell receptor beta chains were all read from a single sample in a study of regulatory T cells in long-lasting Graves disease. Through Arm-PCR of CDR3 regions and iRepertoire HTBI primers, TCR beta libraries were built. TCRdb called the multiplex PCR reads again in MiXCR, with one record for every CDR3 protein. Of 400,000 to 550,000 distinct CDR3 sequences listed, about 17% were seen once; the top ten hold around 10%. Time point reported: newly diagnosed GD, antithyroid drugs for less than 3 months. With RNA extracted from PBMCs as input, the TCR library was made. A further study also used this sample, focusing on T cells in Graves' hyperthyroidism and ophthalmopathy.

Sequenced here: peripheral blood mononuclear cells (PBMCs), sampled at new diagnosis, from a patient treated with antithyroid drugs. These receptors all stem from a woman in her thirties with Graves disease.

In its sample, this clonotype was seen many times. This sequence joins TRBV19 and TRBJ2-3, with TRBD2 matching over 8 bases. Trimming took 7 bases from V and 5 from J; bases not matched to a gene: 11. Germline values: CDR1 LNHDA, CDR2 SQIVND (reference sequence). This CDR3 spans 15 amino acids. In DNA form, the CDR3 reads TGTGCCAGTATCGACGGGCGGGAGGCGAAAGATACGCAGTATTTT. Translated, it gives CASIDGREAKDTQYF.

This clonotype has a count of ten or more. The chain joins TRBV28 to TRBJ1-1; D remains unclear. With 6 bases removed from V and 1 base from J, the gap between germline ends came to 12 bases. CDR1 is MDHEN and CDR2 is SYDVKM in the germline V gene. The CDR3 spans 14 residues. The CDR3 protein is CASSVFTENTEAFF. CDR3 DNA sequence: TGTGCCAGCAGCGTCTTTACAGAGAACACTGAAGCTTTCTTT.

Comments on this clonotype: This may arise from a read error, as a much more abundant clone is one base away. V and J are TRBV20-1 and TRBJ2-7; 7 bases fit TRBD2. The ends lost 0 bases at V and 3 bases at J; junction bases unmatched: 5. CDR1 is DFQATT, CDR2 SNEGSKA, per germline (reference sequence). This CDR3 spans 14 amino acids. As DNA, the CDR3 is TGCAGTGCTAGAGACACTAGCGTGAGCTACGAGCAGTACTTC. Its translation: CSARDTSVSYEQYF.

This clonotype occurred once. Given a far larger clone just one base away, this is likely a sequencing read error. The chain couples TRBV7-8 to TRBJ1-5; D remains unclear. The length of the CDR3 is 14 residues. Germline V gives CDR1 SGHVS, CDR2 FQNEAQ. The V gene lost 6 bases and the J gene lost 0 bases, with 9 bases spanning the gap. CDR3 nucleotide sequence: TGTGCCAGCAGAAAGGGTTATAGCAATCAGCCCCAGCATTTT. Translated: CASRKGYSNQPQHF.

The gene calls are TRBV7-8 and TRBJ2-2; 8 bases line up with TRBD2. CDR3 size: 17 residues. CDR1 is SGHVS, CDR2 FQNEAQ, per germline. V trimming: 5 bases; J trimming: 5 bases; junction bases outside the gene matches: 13. The DNA of the CDR3 is TGTGCCAGCAGCCAACCCCGGGGGGGGAAAGGTACCGGGGAGCTGTTTTTT. This encodes CASSQPRGGKGTGELFF. The complete variable domain, with remaining parts taken from reference TRBV7-8 and TRBJ2-2, reads GAGVSQSPRYKVAKRGQDVALRCDPISGHVSLFWYQQALGQGPEFLTYFQNEAQLDKSGLPSDRFFAERPEGSVSTLKIQRTQQEDSAVYLCASSQPRGGKGTGELFFGEGSRLTVL.

This clonotype was detected ten times or more. Given the absence of the conserved phenylalanine or tryptophan at the CDR3 end, a read error is likely. This chain joins TRBV2 and TRBJ2-5; a possible D gene is TRBD2 (6 bases). The CDR3 is made up of 14 amino acids. Trimming removed 6 bases from V and 4 bases from J, with 15 bases in between. Looked up from germline, CDR1 is SNHLY and CDR2 is FYNNEI. The CDR3 coding sequence is TGTGCCAGCAGCCACCAAACTAGCCCAGAGACCCAGTACTCC. This codes for CASSHQTSPETQYS.

At least ten counts were recorded for this clonotype. The V and J genes are TRBV5-1 and TRBJ2-1; TRBD1 matches 9 bases. V gave up 4 bases and J gave up 3 bases; unmatched junction bases: 14. The germline V gene has CDR1 SGHRS and CDR2 YFSETQ. The CDR3 is 18 amino acids. The DNA for the CDR3 is TGCGCCAGCAGCCGAGATTCCACGGGGACAGGGTTCTACAATGAGCAGTTCTTC. It specifies CASSRDSTGTGFYNEQFF.

This clonotype was counted at least ten times. This chain connects TRBV28 to TRBJ2-7, with 11 bases matching TRBD2. The CDR3 spans 15 residues. With V trimmed by 6 bases and J by 2 bases, 6 bases remained unmatched. Germline V lookup: CDR1 MDHEN, CDR2 SYDVKM. The CDR3 DNA reads TGTGCCAGCAGGGGGATAGCGGGAGGGCCCTACGAGCAGTACTTC. This encodes CASRGIAGGPYEQYF.

V gene TRBV19 combines with J gene TRBJ1-4, with 7 bases that match TRBD1. This CDR3 is built from 14 residues. Germline V gene data show CDR1 as LNHDA and CDR2 as SQIVND (reference sequence). The V gene end was trimmed by 4 bases and the J gene end by 5 bases; junction bases not matched to a gene: 4. CDR3 sequence reads: CASSRGTANEKLFF. The DNA of the CDR3 is TGTGCCAGTAGTAGGGGGACAGCGAATGAAAAACTGTTTTTT.

This clonotype was seen once. Germline and junction disagree at one end, which may indicate a read error. The genes are TRBV5-1 and TRBJ2-5, with no clear D. The CDR3 consists of 13 residues. Germline V lookup: CDR1 SGHRS, CDR2 YFSETQ. CDR3 in DNA: TGCGCCAGCAGCGCCGACAACCAAGAGACCCACTACTTC. This gives the protein CASSADNQETHYF.

This clonotype was counted only a few times. This chain links TRBV15 with TRBJ2-7; D perhaps matches TRBD1 (6 bases). This CDR3 is 16 amino acids long. V lost 1 base to trimming and J lost 5 bases, with 18 bases between them. Germline loops: CDR1 LNHNV, CDR2 YYDKDF (reference sequence). The CDR3 region is CATSRVPVTGFHEQYF. For the CDR3, the DNA is TGTGCCACCAGCAGAGTACCCGTGACAGGTTTCCACGAGCAGTACTTC.

CDR3 sequence: CSALGLAGVRHEQFF. CDR3 sequence (DNA): TGCAGCGCCCTGGGACTAGCGGGAGTTCGGCATGAGCAGTTCTTC. The chain has TRBV29-1 and TRBJ2-1, with 14 bases identical to TRBD2. The CDR3 has 15 residues. The J segment lost 8 bases and the V segment lost 7 bases, leaving 10 bases of the junction unmatched. Germline CDR1 and CDR2: SQVTM and ANQGSEA.

In this sample, this clonotype turned up many times. This chain uses TRBV6-1 with TRBJ1-5; no reliable D call. The ends were cut back, 1 base at V and 8 bases at J, with 9 bases in the middle. The germline V gene has CDR1 MNHNS and CDR2 SASEGT. The CDR3 has 13 residues. CDR3 sequence: CASSEGFPKPQHF. The CDR3, as DNA: TGTGCCAGCAGTGAAGGGTTCCCGAAGCCCCAGCATTTT.

This clonotype was observed at least ten times. The chain joins TRBV7-6 to TRBJ1-1; D not certain. V was cut by 5 bases and J by 1 base, with 14 bases left in between. Germline V lookup: CDR1 SGHVS, CDR2 FNYEAQ. This CDR3 spans 15 amino acids. The CDR3 spells CASSQPTDPNTEAFF. The CDR3 DNA reads TGTGCCAGCAGCCAACCTACAGACCCGAACACTGAAGCTTTCTTT.

The sample holds many counts of this clonotype. V and J are TRBV2 and TRBJ2-7; D perhaps matches TRBD1 (5 bases). Trimming took off 6 bases at V and 4 bases at J, with 19 bases between the two ends. Germline V gene lookup returns CDR1 SNHLY and CDR2 FYNNEI. CDR3 length: 15 amino acids. The CDR3 nucleotides read TGTGCCAGCAGCCCAGGTGGGGCGCGAGCTTACGAGCAGTACTTC. As protein: CASSPGGARAYEQYF.

The table lists this clonotype with many counts. This chain connects TRBV28 to TRBJ2-1; D possibly corresponds to TRBD2 (6 bases). This CDR3 has 20 residues. Trimming removed 5 bases from V and 2 bases from J, with 28 bases in between. Germline loops: CDR1 MDHEN, CDR2 SYDVKM. The chain's CDR3 is CASSAHSGTRLRGAYNEQFF. Here the CDR3 DNA reads TGTGCCAGCAGTGCCCATTCCGGGACTCGCCTCCGAGGGGCCTACAATGAGCAGTTCTTC.

This clonotype was seen ten or more times. The chain recombines TRBV12-3 or TRBV12-4 with TRBJ2-7; D perhaps matches TRBD2 (6 bases). The CDR3 has 14 amino acids. The germline V and J ends were trimmed by 3 bases and 4 bases, with 13 bases remaining between them. For the CDR3, the DNA is TGTGCCAGCAGTTTCCAGGAGGGGCGGTACGAGCAGTACTTC. It encodes CASSFQEGRYEQYF.

This clonotype was counted at least ten times. The chain combines TRBV6-9 with TRBJ2-3; 9 bases line up with TRBD2. Germline CDR1 reads MNHGY; CDR2 reads SVAAGI. V lost 3 bases, J lost 2 bases, and 9 bases stayed unmatched. This CDR3 is 17 amino acids long. CDR3: CASSYDRLAVSTDTQYF. As DNA, the CDR3 is TGTGCCAGCAGTTACGATCGACTAGCGGTATCCACAGATACGCAGTATTTT.

This clonotype was detected ten times or more. The gene calls are TRBV6-1 and TRBJ1-2, with 8 bases matching TRBD1. The CDR3 loop spans 15 amino acids. The germline CDR1 and CDR2 sequences are MNHNS and SASEGT. J lost 1 base, V lost 7 bases, and 8 bases had no gene match. The CDR3 here is CASTPRDRNNYGYTF. The CDR3 DNA follows: TGTGCCAGCACCCCACGGGACAGGAATAACTATGGCTACACCTTC.